This T cell receptor beta chain appears in the sequencing data of a study of cytomegalovirus exposure and HLA in healthy donors. Overall study: Earlier, 150 million to 200 million T cells were analyzed, and around 100 million unique TCR beta sequences were found among them. Assignment to the Caucasian-associated ancestry cluster applied to over 70% of the approximately 360 genotyped donors.

As for this clone: As yet, its antigen is unknown.

Findings and limits, study-wide: Later analysis suggested most CMV-associated TCR beta chains were HLA-restricted. Donor immune exposure was known only as CMV serostatus.

13 Jbeta primers and 60 Vbeta primers were used for the PCR. Measured with immunoSEQ multiplex PCR; TCRdb has only the in-frame clones, and not every one. The table lists about 91,000 clones, around 67% of them singletons. This receptor was obtained from a human donor in good health. Sequencing was carried out using PBMCs.

CDR3: CASSIAGTSSADTQYF. In DNA form, the CDR3 reads TGTGCCAGTAGTATAGCCGGGACTAGTTCGGCAGATACGCAGTATTTT. V and J are TRBV19 and TRBJ2-3, with 8 bases lining up with TRBD2. The CDR3 spans 16 residues. The V gene's germline CDR1 is LNHDA and CDR2 SQIVND (reference sequence). The J segment lost 4 bases and the V segment lost 1 base, leaving 7 bases of the junction unmatched.